These 16 T cell receptor beta chains were all obtained from the same sample, sequenced in a study of shared T cell receptors in the human thymus. Assay used: immunoSEQ multiplex PCR; TCRdb lists only in-frame clones, some missing. Here the sample spans approximately 580,000 clones, approximately 78% being singletons. These sequences were also reported in another study, on human thymus T cells.

Sequenced sample: thymocytes. Every receptor here comes from a boy in the first two years of life with a congenital heart defect.

The rearrangement uses TRBV5-1 and TRBJ1-2; TRBD1 matches 7 bases. CDR1 is SGHRS and CDR2 is YFSETQ in the germline V gene. Trimming took 0 bases from V and 6 from J; bases not matched to a gene: 8. CDR3 size: 15 residues. The CDR3 spells CASSLGDSAWDGYTF. In nucleotides, the CDR3 is TGCGCCAGCAGCTTGGGGGACAGCGCGTGGGATGGCTACACCTTC.

V and J are TRBV5-1 and TRBJ2-3, with TRBD2 as a possible D gene (6 bases). Looked up from germline, CDR1 is SGHRS and CDR2 is YFSETQ. The CDR3 sequence is 19 residues long. V was clipped by 4 bases and J by 3 bases, with 27 bases between them. CDR3: CASSPGEETTSWSTDTQYF. The CDR3 coding sequence is TGCGCCAGCAGCCCGGGGGAGGAGACTACCTCATGGTCGACAGATACGCAGTATTTT.

The DNA for the CDR3 is TGTGCCAGCAGCTTAGAGGTAGCGGGAGGGAGCTCCTACGAGCAGTACTTC. This codes for CASSLEVAGGSSYEQYF. This chain joins TRBV7-2 and TRBJ2-7; 11 nucleotides align to TRBD2. This CDR3 is 17 amino acids long. Unmatched junction bases numbered 5, after V lost 1 base and J lost 0 bases. CDR1 and CDR2 (germline): SGHTA, FQGNSA.

The chain combines TRBV27 with TRBJ1-2; 11 positions match TRBD1. With 6 bases clipped from V and 4 bases from J, the junction kept 7 bases outside the gene matches. Germline CDR1 reads MNHEY; CDR2 reads SMNVEV (reference sequence). This CDR3 has 15 amino acids. The CDR3 coding sequence is TGTGCCAGCAGCTGGACAGGGGGCGCCGGCTATGGCTACACCTTC. The encoded protein is CASSWTGGAGYGYTF.

This clone showed up just a few times. This chain connects TRBV5-8 to TRBJ1-2, with 7 bases matching TRBD1. The CDR3 is made up of 15 amino acids. J gave up 4 bases and V 4 bases, and 10 bases lay outside the gene matches. The germline gives CDR1 SGHTS, CDR2 YDEGEE. This CDR3 is CASSPGTDQTYGYTF. The CDR3 coding sequence is TGTGCCAGCAGCCCGGGGACAGATCAAACCTATGGCTACACCTTC.

The chain links TRBV19 to TRBJ1-5, with D tentatively TRBD1 (5 bases). Germline V gene lookup returns CDR1 LNHDA and CDR2 SQIVND (reference sequence). V shed 2 bases and J shed 5 bases, with 10 bases lying between them. This CDR3 spans 14 amino acids. CDR3 nucleotide sequence: TGTGCCAGTAGTATAAGTTACAGGCATCAGCCCCAGCATTTT. Residues: CASSISYRHQPQHF.

The V and J genes are TRBV4-2 and TRBJ2-3; 15 bases fit TRBD2. With 0 bases clipped from V and 6 bases from J, the junction kept 7 bases outside the gene matches. The CDR3 consists of 18 residues. The germline V gene encodes CDR1 LGHNA and CDR2 YNFKEQ. In DNA form, the CDR3 reads TGTGCCAGCAGCCAAGATCTCGGGACTAGCGGGAGGTCGGATACGCAGTATTTT. Translated: CASSQDLGTSGRSDTQYF.

This sequence joins TRBV28 and TRBJ2-3, with D perhaps TRBD1 (6 bases). V lost 8 bases and J lost 2, with 14 bases in between. The CDR3 contains 14 residues. CDR1 and CDR2 (germline): MDHEN, SYDVKM. CDR3 protein: CASLKRGTTDTQYF. The CDR3 DNA is TGTGCCAGCTTGAAGAGGGGGACCACAGATACGCAGTATTTT.

V gene TRBV7-8 combines with J gene TRBJ1-4; tentatively, D is TRBD1 (6 bases). The V end was cut by 2 bases, the J end by 6 bases, with 7 bases between. The length of the CDR3 is 13 residues. Germline V lookup: CDR1 SGHVS, CDR2 FQNEAQ. Here the CDR3 DNA reads TGTGCCAGCAGCTTAAACAGGGATGAAAAACTGTTTTTT. Residues: CASSLNRDEKLFF.

The chain links TRBV5-1 to TRBJ1-1; 7 bases align to TRBD1. Per the germline V gene, CDR1 is SGHRS and CDR2 is YFSETQ. With 1 base clipped from V and 4 bases from J, the junction kept 7 bases outside the gene matches. The CDR3 totals 15 residues. The CDR3 loop reads CASSLSQGVSTEAFF. CDR3 coding DNA: TGCGCCAGCAGCTTGTCCCAGGGGGTAAGCACTGAAGCTTTCTTT.

J is TRBJ2-5 and V is TRBV11-3; D not certain. This CDR3 contains 14 residues. Germline values: CDR1 SGHNT, CDR2 YENEEA. The V end was cut by 8 bases, the J end by 5 bases, with 18 bases between. CDR3 protein: CASPKVRIWETQYF. The CDR3 nucleotides read TGTGCCAGCCCCAAGGTGAGGATTTGGGAGACCCAGTACTTC.

The rearrangement uses TRBV6-1 and TRBJ2-3, with 11 bases identical to TRBD2. The germline CDR1 and CDR2 sequences are MNHNS and SASEGT. CDR3 size: 20 residues. V dropped 1 base and J dropped 0; count of bases not matched to a gene: 12. CDR3 nucleotides: TGTGCCAGCAGTGAAGTAAGGCCGAGACTAGCGGGACCTAGCACAGATACGCAGTATTTT. It encodes CASSEVRPRLAGPSTDTQYF.

The chain employs TRBV4-1 and TRBJ2-1, with 7 bases matching TRBD2. The CDR3 length is 16 residues. The junction had 6 bases not matched to a gene; V was cut back by 1 base and J by 3 bases. CDR1 is MGHRA and CDR2 is YSYEKL in the germline V gene. The CDR3 protein is CASSQATSLLYNEQFF. For the CDR3, the DNA is TGCGCCAGCAGCCAAGCGACTAGCTTACTCTACAATGAGCAGTTCTTC.

The chain employs TRBV5-1 and TRBJ1-5; TRBD1 matches 7 bases. CDR1 and CDR2 from the germline V gene are SGHRS and YFSETQ. This CDR3 spans 14 amino acids. V lost 6 bases to trimming and J lost 7 bases; unmatched junction nucleotides: 10. For the CDR3, the DNA is TGCGCCAGCAACCAGACAGGGAGAGGCCAGCCCCAGCATTTT. This encodes CASNQTGRGQPQHF.

In DNA form, the CDR3 reads TGTGCCAGCAGCTCCGGACAGGGCCATCAGCCCCAGCATTTT. Protein sequence: CASSSGQGHQPQHF. V is TRBV5-6 and J is TRBJ1-5; 8 nucleotides match TRBD1. J lost 5 bases, V lost 3 bases, and 4 bases had no gene match. Germline V gives CDR1 SGHDT, CDR2 YYEEEE. The CDR3 loop spans 14 amino acids.

This clone has a single count. V and J are TRBV27 and TRBJ1-5; the match to TRBD1 covers 11 bases. The germline CDR1 and CDR2 sequences are MNHEY and SMNVEV (reference sequence). V shed 5 bases, J shed 4 bases, and the junction held 4 bases outside the gene matches. This CDR3 is 15 amino acids long. CDR3 region: CASSLRDRGNQPQHF. CDR3 in DNA: TGTGCCAGCAGTCTCCGGGACAGGGGGAATCAGCCCCAGCATTTT.